This T cell receptor beta chain was identified in a study of T cells after yellow fever vaccination. Study observations and caveats: Post-booster repertoires again held most primary-vaccination clones (roughly 95% CD4, about 90% CD8).

Germline V gene data show CDR1 as MNHEY and CDR2 as SVGEGT. V was clipped by 7 bases and J by 12 bases, with 13 bases between them. This CDR3 comprises 12 residues. A remark on this clonotype: The antigen is undetermined.

TCRdb re-analysed the 5' RACE reads in MiXCR, keeping a single row per CDR3 protein. The data hold 400,000 to 450,000 distinct CDR3 sequences, with around 20% observed a single time. The sequence derives from a man aged 18 to 35 who received the YFV17D yellow fever vaccine. The chain joins TRBV6-2 or TRBV6-3 to TRBJ2-6; D unclear. The sample consisted of PBMCs, taken before the yellow fever booster vaccination. CDR3 sequence reads: CASKEGSFVLTF. CDR3 DNA sequence: TGTGCCAGCAAGGAAGGGTCCTTCGTCCTGACTTTC.